The 12 T cell receptor beta chains presented below share a single source sample, sequenced in a study of T cell clonality in common variable immunodeficiency. Repertoires were generated with immunoSEQ multiplex PCR, while TCRdb's copy carries only in-frame clones and drops some. The data show about 42,000 clones, none appearing only once, with around 1.4% held by the ten largest. Material: peripheral blood mononuclear cells. The receptors come from a person aged 18-69 years in good health.

This clone was seen repeatedly, ten times or more. Incomplete CDR3 DNA: TGTGCCAGTAGTACCTTTAGACAGGGCGAGAATGAAAAA. This codes for CASSTFRQGENEK. From start to end, the CDR3 is CASSTFRQGENEKLFF. V and J are TRBV19 and TRBJ1-4, with 7 bases lining up with TRBD1. Sequencing ends 3 residues short of the CDR3 end; the germline J gene provides the rest. V trimming: 4 bases; J trimming: 5 bases; junction bases outside the gene matches: 10. Germline V gene data show CDR1 as LNHDA and CDR2 as SQIVND (reference sequence). This CDR3 comprises 16 residues.

This clone was counted a few times. The CDR3 end is not reached by the read, which stops 3 residues before it; the germline J gene fills it in. The V call is TRBV2, the J call TRBJ2-3; tentatively, D is TRBD2 (5 bases). This CDR3 spans 12 amino acids. Germline V gene sequence: CDR1 SNHLY, CDR2 FYNNEI. CDR3 DNA, as far as it was read: TGTGCCAGCTCAGGAGGTCAAGAGACG. Its protein product is CASSGGQET. Given in full, the CDR3 is CASSGGQETQYF. The variable domain in full, with the rest retrieved from reference TRBV2 and TRBJ2-3, is EPEVTQTPSHQVTQMGQEVILRCVPISNHLYFYWYRQILGQKVEFLVSFYNNEISEKSEIFDDQFSVERPDGSNFTLKIRSTKLEDSAMYFCASSGGQETQYFGPGTRLTVL.

This clone showed up just a few times. Read sequence stops 3 residues before the CDR3 end, and the germline J gene provides the missing end. The rearrangement uses TRBV7-2 and TRBJ1-3; D gene uncertain. V was cut by 0 bases and J by 1 base, with 10 bases left in between. The CDR3 has 16 amino acids. Germline CDR1 and CDR2: SGHTA and FQGNSA. The CDR3 bases that were read are TGTGCCAGCAGCTTAGCGGCACCGGGTTCTGGAAACACC. This codes for CASSLAAPGSGNT. The CDR3 in full is CASSLAAPGSGNTIYF.

This clone was picked up many times. Read coverage stops 3 residues before the CDR3 terminus; the germline J gene supplies the remainder. The chain couples TRBV7-3 to TRBJ2-7; D may be TRBD1 (5 bases). The V and J ends lost 9 bases and 3 bases respectively, with 12 bases between them. The CDR3 totals 12 residues. The germline gives CDR1 SGHTA, CDR2 FQGTGA. This chain's CDR3 is CARRTIIYEQYF. The CDR3 DNA, read in part, is TGTGCCAGGCGGACAATCATCTACGAG.

This clone was recorded many times. The CDR3 is cut off 3 residues early in the read; its end comes from the germline J gene. V gene TRBV30 combines with J gene TRBJ2-3, with 8 bases aligning to TRBD2. J lost 2 bases, V lost 3 bases, and 4 bases had no gene match. The CDR3 is 14 residues long. Germline V CDR1 and CDR2: GTSNPN, SVGIG (reference sequence). The DNA read from the CDR3 is TGTGCCTGGAGCGCGGGAGGAGACACAGATACG. Translated: CAWSAGGDTDT. The CDR3 in full is CAWSAGGDTDTQYF.

This clone was found many times. The read terminates 3 residues before the CDR3 end, so the remaining end is supplied by the germline J gene. This rearrangement joins TRBV19 to TRBJ2-1; 11 nucleotides match TRBD2. With V trimmed by 3 bases and J by 2 bases, 0 bases remained unmatched. The germline gives CDR1 LNHDA, CDR2 SQIVND (reference sequence). CDR3 length: 15 residues. The CDR3 protein is CASSISGRAYNEQFF. Incomplete CDR3 DNA: TGTGCCAGTAGTATTAGCGGGAGGGCCTACAATGAG.

This clone was recorded at least ten times. The CDR3 end is not reached by the read, which stops 3 residues before it; the germline J gene fills it in. The genes are TRBV19 and TRBJ1-2; 9 bases agree with TRBD1. V gave up 6 bases and J gave up 6 bases; unmatched junction bases: 14. The CDR3 spans 16 residues. Germline CDR1 LNHDA, CDR2 SQIVND (reference sequence). CDR3 sequence: CASSANRDRVPNGYTF. The part of the CDR3 DNA that was read is TGTGCCAGTAGCGCCAACCGGGACAGGGTACCTAATGGC.

The table lists this clone with many counts. The read stops 3 residues short of the end of the CDR3; the missing end is completed from the germline J gene. This chain uses TRBV11-2 with TRBJ2-1, with TRBD2 matching over 7 bases. Looked up from germline, CDR1 is SGHAT and CDR2 is FQNNGV. The trim removed 5 bases at V and 0 bases at J, leaving 4 bases unmatched. The CDR3 is 15 amino acids. CDR3 loop: CASSPSGSSYNEQFF. The part of the CDR3 DNA that was read is TGTGCCAGCAGCCCTAGCGGAAGCTCCTACAATGAG. The full variable domain, in which reference TRBV11-2 and TRBJ2-1 provide the parts outside the CDR3, is EAGVAQSPRYKIIEKRQSVAFWCNPISGHATLYWYQQILGQGPKLLIQFQNNGVVDDSQLPKDRFSAERLKGVDSTLKIQPAKLEDSAVYLCASSPSGSSYNEQFFGPGTRLTVL.

This clone occurred many times. Sequencing ends 3 residues short of the CDR3 end; the germline J gene provides the rest. The V gene is TRBV18, the J gene TRBJ1-6; 10 nucleotides align to TRBD1. Germline V gene sequence: CDR1 KGHSH, CDR2 LQKENI. The CDR3 length is 12 residues. Trimming at V came to 8 bases and at J to 9 bases, leaving 1 base not matched to a gene. CDR3: CASRQGASPLHF. The part of the CDR3 DNA that was read is TGTGCCAGCCGACAGGGGGCTTCACCC.

The table lists this clone with many counts. CDR3 DNA (partial): TGTGCCAGCAGCCCAACTTTTGGGGCCTCTGGAAACACC. As protein: CASSPTFGASGNT. The complete CDR3 protein is CASSPTFGASGNTIYF. This chain connects TRBV28 to TRBJ1-3; maybe TRBD1 (5 bases). The missing CDR3 end, 3 residues past where the read stops, is filled in from the germline J gene. This CDR3 is built from 16 residues. Germline CDR1 is MDHEN and CDR2 is SYDVKM. The V end lost 6 bases, the J end lost 0 bases, and 15 bases lay between the germline ends. Full variable domain (remainder filled in from reference TRBV28 and TRBJ1-3): DVKVTQSSRYLVKRTGEKVFLECVQDMDHENMFWYRQDPGLGLRLIYFSYDVKMKEKGDIPEGYSVSREKKERFSLILESASTNQTSMYLCASSPTFGASGNTIYFGEGSWLTVV.

Ten or more counts support this clone. The sequence runs out 3 residues before the end of the CDR3; the remainder is reconstructed from the germline J gene. The V call is TRBV2, the J call TRBJ2-5; TRBD2 matches at 10 bases. This CDR3 contains 14 residues. J lost 5 bases, V lost 7 bases, and 7 bases had no gene match. The germline V gene has CDR1 SNHLY and CDR2 FYNNEI. The CDR3 DNA, read in part, is TGTGCCAGCAACCAAGCGGGAGGGGCTGAGACC. Encoded protein: CASNQAGGAET. The full CDR3 protein reads CASNQAGGAETQYF.

This clone was recorded many times. The CDR3 loop is CAVQDRFTGNEQFF. The sequenced part of the CDR3 DNA is TGTGCCGTACAGGACCGTTTTACGGGCAATGAG. The chain uses TRBV19 and TRBJ2-1, with D tentatively TRBD1 (5 bases). The read ends 3 residues before the CDR3 terminus; that terminus is restored from the germline J gene. The CDR3 spans 14 residues. Trimming stripped 11 bases from V and 6 bases from J, with 20 bases between. The V gene's germline CDR1 is LNHDA and CDR2 SQIVND (reference sequence).